These 22 T cell receptor beta chains came from one sample sequenced in a study of shared clonotypes between healthy human individuals. Repertoires were generated with immunoSEQ multiplex PCR, while TCRdb's copy carries only in-frame clones and drops some. The sample carries roughly 2.6 million clones, around nine tenths recorded once. Specimen: naive CD4+ T cells sorted from blood. Subset reported: CD45RA+ positively selected. The source of these receptors is a man aged 18 to 29 in good health.

This clone was seen only once. This chain joins TRBV19 and TRBJ1-5; D ambiguous. Trimming removed 3 bases at V and 2 bases at J, with 14 bases between. CDR1 is LNHDA, CDR2 SQIVND, per germline (reference sequence). The CDR3 covers 16 residues. The CDR3: CASSILTSAGNQPQHF. The CDR3 DNA follows: TGTGCCAGTAGTATTCTAACGTCTGCGGGCAATCAGCCCCAGCATTTT.

The gene calls are TRBV11-2 and TRBJ2-1, with 8 bases matching TRBD1. Germline assignment: CDR1 SGHAT and CDR2 FQNNGV. The CDR3 length is 13 residues. V lost 5 bases and J lost 10; bases outside the gene matches: 7. CDR3 sequence reads: CASSPDGQGEQFF. CDR3 nucleotide sequence: TGTGCCAGCAGCCCAGACGGACAGGGCGAGCAGTTCTTC.

The chain recombines TRBV7-2 with TRBJ2-7; 7 bases map to TRBD1. The CDR3 runs to 15 residues. Germline V lookup: CDR1 SGHTA, CDR2 FQGNSA. V lost 5 bases, J lost 1 base, and 8 bases stayed unmatched. CDR3 nucleotide sequence: TGTGCCAGCAGCACCCTTGGGACAGCTTCCTACGAGCAGTACTTC. This encodes CASSTLGTASYEQYF.

The V call is TRBV2, the J call TRBJ2-1; D is uncertain. Germline V lookup: CDR1 SNHLY, CDR2 FYNNEI. The germline V and J ends were trimmed by 2 bases and 6 bases, with 11 bases remaining between them. The length of the CDR3 is 14 residues. In nucleotides, the CDR3 is TGTGCCAGCAGTGAAAGGACCGCGTTCAATGAGCAGTTCTTC. Residues: CASSERTAFNEQFF.

The genes are TRBV28 and TRBJ2-7; 10 bases fit TRBD2. V was pared by 1 base and J by 1 base, with 1 base of the junction left unmatched. Germline CDR1 and CDR2: MDHEN and SYDVKM. The CDR3 runs to 15 residues. The CDR3 is CASSLSSGGSYEQYF. For the CDR3, the DNA is TGTGCCAGCAGTTTATCTAGCGGGGGTTCCTACGAGCAGTACTTC.

The chain couples TRBV29-1 to TRBJ2-7; no clear D. Germline values: CDR1 SQVTM, CDR2 ANQGSEA. The CDR3 contains 11 residues. V was clipped by 8 bases and J by 7 bases, with 15 bases between them. Here the CDR3 reads CSTRQGGEQYF. In DNA, the CDR3 is TGCAGCACAAGACAAGGTGGGGAGCAGTACTTC.

The V and J genes are TRBV7-2 and TRBJ1-2; D is unclear. V was clipped by 5 bases and J by 2 bases, with 12 bases between them. Germline V lookup: CDR1 SGHTA, CDR2 FQGNSA. This CDR3 contains 14 residues. As DNA, the CDR3 is TGTGCCAGCAGCCCTTATACAGAAAACTATGGCTACACCTTC. Amino acids: CASSPYTENYGYTF.

This chain connects TRBV28 to TRBJ2-3; D call uncertain. The germline CDR1 and CDR2 sequences are MDHEN and SYDVKM. Trimming took off 6 bases at V and 3 bases at J, with 7 bases between the two ends. The CDR3 runs to 12 residues. DNA of the CDR3: TGTGCCAGCAGGAAAAGGACAGATACGCAGTATTTT. Translation gives CASRKRTDTQYF. Looking up the rest from reference TRBV28 and TRBJ2-3 gives the full variable domain: DVKVTQSSRYLVKRTGEKVFLECVQDMDHENMFWYRQDPGLGLRLIYFSYDVKMKEKGDIPEGYSVSREKKERFSLILESASTNQTSMYLCASRKRTDTQYFGPGTRLTVL.

J is TRBJ1-2 and V is TRBV5-1, with D tentatively TRBD1 (5 bases). Per germline, CDR1 SGHRS and CDR2 YFSETQ. The CDR3 sequence is 13 residues long. The V gene lost 0 bases and the J gene lost 5 bases, with 8 bases spanning the gap. CDR3 amino acids: CASSLDTGYGYTF. The DNA of the CDR3 is TGCGCCAGCAGCTTGGATACAGGTTATGGCTACACCTTC.

This clone has just a few counts. This rearrangement joins TRBV2 to TRBJ1-5, with 8 bases identical to TRBD1. This CDR3 is built from 12 residues. The ends lost 6 bases at V and 6 bases at J; junction bases unmatched: 1. Germline V CDR1 and CDR2: SNHLY, FYNNEI. CDR3 DNA sequence: TGTGCCAGCAGCAGGGGGCCTCAGCCCCAGCATTTT. Amino acid sequence: CASSRGPQPQHF.

The V and J genes are TRBV27 and TRBJ1-5; maybe TRBD1 (5 bases). The germline gives CDR1 MNHEY, CDR2 SMNVEV (reference sequence). The ends were cut back, 0 bases at V and 4 bases at J, with 13 bases in the middle. This CDR3 is 16 amino acids long. CDR3 bases: TGTGCCAGCAGTTTATCGAAAGGGGTGAGAAATCAGCCCCAGCATTTT. Its protein product is CASSLSKGVRNQPQHF.

The chain is built from TRBV6-6 and TRBJ1-3; 8 bases match TRBD1. Germline V gene data show CDR1 as MNHNY and CDR2 as SVGAGI (reference sequence). The CDR3 covers 16 residues. J was trimmed by 0 bases and V by 4 bases; bases with no gene match: 5. The CDR3 DNA is TGTGCCAGCAGTTCCCGGGACAGGATCTCTGGAAACACCATATATTTT. As protein: CASSSRDRISGNTIYF.

The chain links TRBV28 to TRBJ2-1; 7 positions match TRBD1. With 4 bases clipped from V and 7 bases from J, the junction kept 13 bases outside the gene matches. CDR1 is MDHEN, CDR2 SYDVKM, per germline. The CDR3 has 16 amino acids. This CDR3 reads CASSSSRQGVWNEQFF. The CDR3 DNA sequence: TGTGCCAGCAGTTCCTCGAGACAGGGAGTCTGGAATGAGCAGTTCTTC.

The gene calls are TRBV6-1 and TRBJ2-2; 7 nucleotides agree with TRBD2. From germline, CDR1 is MNHNS and CDR2 SASEGT. This CDR3 contains 14 residues. Unmatched junction bases numbered 3, after V lost 3 bases and J lost 5 bases. The chain's CDR3 is CASSEVRGTGELFF. The CDR3 DNA reads TGTGCCAGCAGTGAGGTGCGGGGGACCGGGGAGCTGTTTTTT.

V is TRBV5-4 and J is TRBJ2-7; TRBD2 matches 9 bases. V shed 4 bases, J shed 5 bases, and the junction held 10 bases outside the gene matches. The CDR3 contains 15 residues. Looked up from germline, CDR1 is SGHNT and CDR2 is YYREEE (reference sequence). The DNA for the CDR3 is TGTGCCAGCAGCCCTCCGGGACTAGCCCTCCACGAGCAGTACTTC. Translating gives CASSPPGLALHEQYF.

This clone was recorded once. The chain uses TRBV5-4 and TRBJ2-7; 9 bases fit TRBD1. The CDR3 is 14 amino acids. V lost 6 bases to trimming and J lost 4 bases; unmatched junction nucleotides: 8. Germline assignment: CDR1 SGHNT and CDR2 YYREEE (reference sequence). As DNA, the CDR3 is TGTGCCAGCACCCGGACAGGGGATGTGTACGAGCAGTACTTC. This encodes CASTRTGDVYEQYF.

V gene TRBV2 combines with J gene TRBJ2-7; the match to TRBD1 covers 7 bases. J lost 0 bases, V lost 2 bases, and 4 bases had no gene match. The CDR3 length is 15 residues. Germline V gives CDR1 SNHLY, CDR2 FYNNEI. CDR3 protein: CASSERDRDSYEQYF. The DNA for the CDR3 is TGTGCCAGCAGTGAAAGAGACAGGGACTCCTACGAGCAGTACTTC. Combining the CDR3 with reference TRBV2 and TRBJ2-7 gives the whole variable domain EPEVTQTPSHQVTQMGQEVILRCVPISNHLYFYWYRQILGQKVEFLVSFYNNEISEKSEIFDDQFSVERPDGSNFTLKIRSTKLEDSAMYFCASSERDRDSYEQYFGPGTRLTVT.

The genes are TRBV6-1 and TRBJ2-1; TRBD2 is a possible D gene (5 bases). Per germline, CDR1 MNHNS and CDR2 SASEGT. The V end lost 8 bases, the J end lost 4 bases, and 15 bases lay between the germline ends. This CDR3 region has 14 residues. The CDR3 region is CASHSASQYNEQFF. The CDR3 coding sequence is TGTGCCAGCCATTCGGCTAGCCAGTACAATGAGCAGTTCTTC.

This clone was counted a single time. This rearrangement joins TRBV7-3 to TRBJ2-2, with TRBD1 matching 7 bases. The CDR3 length is 16 residues. With 4 bases clipped from V and 5 bases from J, the junction kept 10 bases outside the gene matches. Germline loops: CDR1 SGHTA, CDR2 FQGTGA. CDR3 residues: CASSSRATGLTGELFF. The DNA of the CDR3 is TGTGCCAGCAGCTCGAGGGCGACAGGGTTAACCGGGGAGCTGTTTTTT.

This chain connects TRBV5-1 to TRBJ2-5; 7 nucleotides line up with TRBD1. Germline CDR1 SGHRS, CDR2 YFSETQ. After removal of 5 bases from V and 2 bases from J, the junction contained 6 bases not matched to a gene. The CDR3 has 14 amino acids. The DNA for the CDR3 is TGCGCCAGCAGGGATCCAGGGGGACAAGAGACCCAGTACTTC. Protein product: CASRDPGGQETQYF.

The rearrangement links TRBV28 to TRBJ1-4, with TRBD1 as a possible D gene (6 bases). Between the trimmed V and J ends, which lost 2 bases and 8 bases, there was a span of 15 bases. The germline V gene encodes CDR1 MDHEN and CDR2 SYDVKM. The CDR3 covers 15 residues. The chain's CDR3 is CASSLGGGGEEKLFF. In DNA form, the CDR3 reads TGTGCCAGCAGTTTAGGAGGAGGGGGGGAGGAAAAACTGTTTTTT.

The rearrangement uses TRBV30 and TRBJ2-7, with 10 bases that match TRBD1. Germline V gene sequence: CDR1 GTSNPN, CDR2 SVGIG (reference sequence). The trim removed 3 bases at V and 3 bases at J, leaving 5 bases unmatched. The CDR3 has 14 residues. The CDR3 region has the DNA TGTGCCTGGAGCCCTCGGGACAGGGGCTACGAGCAGTACTTC. Residues: CAWSPRDRGYEQYF.